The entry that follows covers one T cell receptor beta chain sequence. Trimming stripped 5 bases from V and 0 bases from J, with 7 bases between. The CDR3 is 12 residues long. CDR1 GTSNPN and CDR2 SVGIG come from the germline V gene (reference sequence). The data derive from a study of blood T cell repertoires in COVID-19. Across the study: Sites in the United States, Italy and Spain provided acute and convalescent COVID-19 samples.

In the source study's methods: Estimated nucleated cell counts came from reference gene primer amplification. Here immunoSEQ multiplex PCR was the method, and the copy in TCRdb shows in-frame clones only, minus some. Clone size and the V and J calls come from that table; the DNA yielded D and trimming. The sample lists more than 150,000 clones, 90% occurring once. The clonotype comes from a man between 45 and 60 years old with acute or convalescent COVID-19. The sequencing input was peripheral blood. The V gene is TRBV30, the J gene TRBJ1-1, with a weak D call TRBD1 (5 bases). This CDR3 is CAWAGMNTEAFF. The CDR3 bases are TGTGCCTGGGCAGGGATGAACACTGAAGCTTTCTTT.